This is a list of T cell receptor beta chains from one sample in a study of identical twins. In TCRdb, the 5' RACE reads were re-called with MiXCR into one record per CDR3 protein. The top ten hold roughly 13% of the sample, which has some 790,000 distinct CDR3 sequences, approximately 18% seen once. These data were also filed under a second study, of T cells expressing NK-cell markers.

The source material was PBMCs. The receptors here all came from a woman aged 18 to 35 in good health. CDR3s include the opening cysteine and the closing phenylalanine or tryptophan. Fields, in order: V gene, clone size, D gene, J gene, CDR3 DNA, CDR3 protein. D genes are given only for firm matches. Size tells how often a clone was seen (once, few, many) or the class of an expanded clone, and some rows leave it out.

v_call: TRBV12-5
clone_size: few
d_call: -
j_call: TRBJ2-7
cdr3_nt: TGTGCTAGTGGCCAATCGCGGGACAGATGGGCCTACGAGCAGTACTTC
cdr3_aa: CASGQSRDRWAYEQYF

v_call: TRBV3-1
clone_size: few
d_call: -
j_call: TRBJ2-3
cdr3_nt: TGTGCCAGCAGCCCCCGACAGGCCCGGTCGCAGTATTTT
cdr3_aa: CASSPRQARSQYF

v_call: TRBV15
clone_size: -
d_call: -
j_call: TRBJ2-2
cdr3_nt: TGTGCCACCAGCAGAGAGGGGACTCGAACCGGGGAGCTGTTTTTT
cdr3_aa: CATSREGTRTGELFF

v_call: TRBV6-1
clone_size: few
d_call: -
j_call: TRBJ2-2
cdr3_nt: TGTGCCAGCACCCCCGGGAGAGCCGGGGAGCTGTTTTTT
cdr3_aa: CASTPGRAGELFF

v_call: TRBV20-1
clone_size: many
d_call: -
j_call: TRBJ1-5
cdr3_nt: TGCAGTGCCGCCCCGGTAGGGAGTCAGCCCCAGCATTTT
cdr3_aa: CSAAPVGSQPQHF

v_call: TRBV6-5
clone_size: -
d_call: -
j_call: TRBJ2-5
cdr3_nt: TGTGCCAGCAGTTACATACTTCAAGAGACCCAGTACTTC
cdr3_aa: CASSYILQETQYF

v_call: TRBV7-2
clone_size: -
d_call: -
j_call: TRBJ2-7
cdr3_nt: TGTGCCAGCAGCTTAGCACCAGCCTCGTCCTACGAGCAGTACTTC
cdr3_aa: CASSLAPASSYEQYF

v_call: TRBV7-9
clone_size: few
d_call: TRBD2
j_call: TRBJ2-2
cdr3_nt: TGTGCCAGCAGCCCGGCTAGCGGCGCGAACACCGGGGAGCTGTTTTTT
cdr3_aa: CASSPASGANTGELFF

v_call: TRBV7-8
clone_size: -
d_call: TRBD1
j_call: TRBJ1-3
cdr3_nt: TGTGCCAGCAGCTGGGGACAGGGATCAGGAAACACCATATATTTT
cdr3_aa: CASSWGQGSGNTIYF

v_call: TRBV14
clone_size: few
d_call: -
j_call: TRBJ2-3
cdr3_nt: TGTGCCAGCAGCCGGGTTGGGGCAGATACGCAGTATTTT
cdr3_aa: CASSRVGADTQYF

v_call: TRBV6-1
clone_size: -
d_call: -
j_call: TRBJ2-2
cdr3_nt: TGTGCCAGCAGCTTCGGGGCAAACACCGGGGAGCTGTTTTTT
cdr3_aa: CASSFGANTGELFF

v_call: TRBV7-9
clone_size: few
d_call: -
j_call: TRBJ1-2
cdr3_nt: TGTGCCTCGGAGGCGGGGAACTATGGCTACACCTTC
cdr3_aa: CASEAGNYGYTF

v_call: TRBV6-5
clone_size: many
d_call: -
j_call: TRBJ1-5
cdr3_nt: -
cdr3_aa: CASSSSDRGGYQPQHF

v_call: TRBV5-1
clone_size: -
d_call: TRBD2
j_call: TRBJ2-3
cdr3_nt: TGCGCCAGCATCCTTGGGGCTAGCGGGTACACAGATACGCAGTATTTT
cdr3_aa: CASILGASGYTDTQYF

v_call: TRBV6-1
clone_size: few
d_call: -
j_call: TRBJ2-1
cdr3_nt: TGTGCCAGCAGGGTTACCGGGACAAACTCCTACAATGAGCAGTTCTTC
cdr3_aa: CASRVTGTNSYNEQFF

v_call: TRBV7-9
clone_size: -
d_call: -
j_call: TRBJ2-1
cdr3_nt: TGTGCCAGCAGCCCGGTCTATGAGCAGTTCTTC
cdr3_aa: CASSPVYEQFF

v_call: TRBV14
clone_size: few
d_call: TRBD2
j_call: TRBJ2-1
cdr3_nt: TGTGCCAGCACTCCGGGAGGTAGCAGACACAATGAGCAGTTCTTC
cdr3_aa: CASTPGGSRHNEQFF